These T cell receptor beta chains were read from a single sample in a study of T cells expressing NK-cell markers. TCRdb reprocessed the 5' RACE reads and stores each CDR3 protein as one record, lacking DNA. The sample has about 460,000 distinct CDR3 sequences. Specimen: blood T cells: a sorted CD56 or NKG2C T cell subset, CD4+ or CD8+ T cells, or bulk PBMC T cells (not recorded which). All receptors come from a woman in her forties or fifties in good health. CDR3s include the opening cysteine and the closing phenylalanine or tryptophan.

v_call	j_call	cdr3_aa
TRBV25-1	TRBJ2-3	CASSASPGEGTDTQYF
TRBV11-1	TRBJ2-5	CASSLEGGGETQYF
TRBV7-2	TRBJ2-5	CASSRMTGTETQYF
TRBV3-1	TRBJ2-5	CASSRGTSGRETQYF
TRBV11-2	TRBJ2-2	CASSLVLAVGELFF
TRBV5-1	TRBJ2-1	CASSPDPYSYNEQFF
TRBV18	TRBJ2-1	CASSPRTGIDEQFF
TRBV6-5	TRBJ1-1	CAAKRTVAGGEAFF
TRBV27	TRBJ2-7	CASSSPSGTATYEQYF
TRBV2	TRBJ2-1	CASSDSRLAQSYNEQFF
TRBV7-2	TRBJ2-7	CASSSRDSRGEQYF